A single sample gave rise to the 29 T cell receptor beta chains below, sequenced in a study of blood T cell repertoires in COVID-19. Method: immunoSEQ multiplex PCR; TCRdb's copy keeps in-frame clones and lacks some. Of around 250,000 clones detected, around 83% appear once; the ten largest clones hold roughly 8.8%. The specimen sequenced was peripheral blood. These receptors all stem from a man aged 35 to 55 with active or convalescent COVID-19.

The genes are TRBV3-1 (or the pseudogene TRBV3-2) and TRBJ1-1; D is possibly TRBD1 (5 bases). V shed 1 base and J shed 5 bases, with 11 bases lying between them. Germline CDR1 reads LGHDT; CDR2 reads YNNKEL (reference sequence). The CDR3 is 14 amino acids. The CDR3 spells CASSQVEGETEAFF. The CDR3 DNA reads as TGTGCCAGCAGCCAAGTCGAAGGGGAAACTGAAGCTTTCTTT.

The V and J genes are TRBV6-2 or TRBV6-3 and TRBJ2-3; maybe TRBD2 (6 bases). V was trimmed by 5 bases and J by 4 bases, leaving 16 bases between them. The CDR3 has 15 residues. The V gene's germline CDR1 is MNHEY and CDR2 SVGEGT. CDR3 region: CASSTGELAPDTQYF. DNA for the CDR3: TGTGCCAGCAGTACCGGGGAACTAGCCCCAGATACGCAGTATTTT.

The chain uses TRBV9 and TRBJ1-2, with 7 bases identical to TRBD1. Germline V gene lookup returns CDR1 SGDLS and CDR2 YYNGEE. V shed 3 bases and J 8 bases; nucleotides not matched to a gene: 10. The CDR3 consists of 14 residues. DNA of the CDR3: TGTGCCAGCAGCGGAAGAGACAGGGAGCGGGGCTACACCTTC. Its protein product is CASSGRDRERGYTF.

This chain connects TRBV2 to TRBJ1-5; D call uncertain. Germline lookup yields CDR1 SNHLY and CDR2 FYNNEI. The CDR3 is 11 amino acids. V gave up 6 bases and J gave up 5 bases, with 5 bases separating them. Here the CDR3 reads CASRRDQPQHF. Here the CDR3 DNA reads TGTGCCAGCAGACGGGATCAGCCCCAGCATTTT.

The chain combines TRBV3-1 (or the pseudogene TRBV3-2) with TRBJ1-1; D remains ambiguous. V gave up 4 bases and J gave up 0 bases, with 9 bases separating them. The CDR3 is made up of 14 amino acids. Germline V CDR1 and CDR2: LGHDT, YNNKEL (reference sequence). Here the CDR3 DNA reads TGTGCCAGCAGCCTCGGTTTAATGAACACTGAAGCTTTCTTT. It yields the protein CASSLGLMNTEAFF.

V and J are TRBV7-9 and TRBJ1-2; no definite D call. The CDR3 is 14 residues long. Per germline, CDR1 SEHNR and CDR2 FQNEAQ (reference sequence). V lost 1 base and J lost 6, with 12 bases in between. This chain's CDR3 is CASSLERVGHGYTF. CDR3 in DNA: TGTGCCAGCAGCTTAGAACGCGTCGGTCATGGCTACACCTTC.

This clone occurred a few times. The gene calls are TRBV5-1 and TRBJ1-5; perhaps TRBD1 as D (5 bases). With 0 bases removed from V and 1 base from J, the gap between germline ends came to 5 bases. Per the germline V gene, CDR1 is SGHRS and CDR2 is YFSETQ. This CDR3 contains 14 residues. CDR3 nucleotide sequence: TGCGCCAGCAGCTTGGGGGGCAGCAATCAGCCCCAGCATTTT. This translates into CASSLGGSNQPQHF.

The gene calls are TRBV7-6 and TRBJ1-2; the match to TRBD1 covers 8 bases. Germline V gene sequence: CDR1 SGHVS, CDR2 FNYEAQ. This CDR3 comprises 18 residues. The trim removed 5 bases at V and 4 bases at J, leaving 18 bases unmatched. The DNA of the CDR3 is TGTGCCAGCAGCCCCCCAAGGGAGGCAGGGGGCTCCGTCTATGGCTACACCTTC. Its protein product is CASSPPREAGGSVYGYTF. The full variable domain, completed using reference TRBV7-6 and TRBJ1-2, is GAGVSQSPRYKVTKRGQDVALRCDPISGHVSLYWYRQALGQGPEFLTYFNYEAQQDKSGLPNDRFSAERPEGSISTLTIQRTEQRDSAMYRCASSPPREAGGSVYGYTFGSGTRLTVV.

The rearrangement joins TRBV1 to TRBJ1-1; the table assigns TRBD1, which was not confirmed against the DNA. TRBV1 is a pseudogene segment. This CDR3 spans 12 amino acids. CDR3 residues: CTSSRGQTEAFF. CDR3 bases: TGCACCAGCAGCCGGGGGCAGACTGAAGCTTTCTTT.

The chain carries TRBV18 and TRBJ1-1; the match to TRBD1 covers 9 bases. Germline V gene lookup returns CDR1 KGHSH and CDR2 LQKENI. V trimming: 4 bases; J trimming: 4 bases; junction bases outside the gene matches: 4. The CDR3 has 14 residues. As DNA, the CDR3 is TGTGCCAGCTCACGGGACAGGGTCTCCACTGAAGCTTTCTTT. It specifies CASSRDRVSTEAFF. Together with reference TRBV18 and TRBJ1-1, the CDR3 gives the full variable domain: NAGVMQNPRHLVRRRGQEARLRCSPMKGHSHVYWYRQLPEEGLKFMVYLQKENIIDESGMPKERFSAEFPKEGPSILRIQQVVRGDSAAYFCASSRDRVSTEAFFGQGTRLTVV.

This clone has only a few counts. Other DNA sequences of this sample code for an identical CDR3. DNA of the CDR3: TGTGCCAGCAGCTTAGCAAGAGGGACAGGGGATAATTCACCCCTCCACTTT. As protein: CASSLARGTGDNSPLHF. The chain recombines TRBV7-2 with TRBJ1-6; TRBD1 matches 10 bases. J was trimmed by 5 bases and V by 0 bases; bases with no gene match: 4. Germline loops: CDR1 SGHTA, CDR2 FQGNSA. This CDR3 contains 17 residues.

The J gene is TRBJ1-1, the V gene TRBV5-1; D is ambiguous. CDR1 and CDR2 from the germline V gene are SGHRS and YFSETQ. Trimming left V 3 bases short and J 6 bases short, with 12 bases between. This CDR3 is 13 amino acids long. CDR3 sequence (DNA): TGCGCCAGCAGCTCGTATTCCCAGGCTGAAGCTTTCTTT. Protein: CASSSYSQAEAFF.

The chain joins TRBV5-1 to TRBJ2-7; weak D call: TRBD2 (5 bases). V was pared by 4 bases and J by 4 bases, with 18 bases between. Germline V gene lookup returns CDR1 SGHRS and CDR2 YFSETQ. The CDR3 spans 15 residues. The CDR3 sequence is CASSPLGSAGYEQYF. The CDR3 DNA reads TGCGCCAGCAGCCCCCTAGGGAGCGCCGGGTACGAGCAGTACTTC.

The CDR3 region has the DNA TGTGCCAGCAGCTTGGGGGGGCCGGCAGTGGGAATACATGGCTACACCTTC. Translating it yields CASSLGGPAVGIHGYTF. The V gene is TRBV5-4, the J gene TRBJ1-2, with D possibly being TRBD1 (6 bases). CDR3 length: 17 residues. CDR1 and CDR2 (germline): SGHNT, YYREEE (reference sequence). V dropped 0 bases and J dropped 6 bases, with 21 bases sitting between them.

The chain recombines TRBV27 with TRBJ1-1; D is unresolved. Deletions cut 1 base from V and 3 bases from J, with 6 bases between. The germline V gene encodes CDR1 MNHEY and CDR2 SMNVEV (reference sequence). The CDR3 sequence is 13 residues long. The CDR3 DNA reads TGTGCCAGCAGTTTATACGGGTACACTGAAGCTTTCTTT. Protein sequence: CASSLYGYTEAFF.

This clone has just a few counts. This rearrangement joins TRBV3-1 (or the pseudogene TRBV3-2) to TRBJ2-2, with D possibly TRBD2 on 6 matching bases. The CDR3 loop spans 16 amino acids. Deletions cut 1 base from V and 2 bases from J, with 11 bases between. Per germline, CDR1 LGHDT and CDR2 YNNKEL (reference sequence). The CDR3 DNA follows: TGTGCCAGCAGCCAAGCCGGGACTTCTAACACCGGGGAGCTGTTTTTT. Encoded protein: CASSQAGTSNTGELFF.

V usage is TRBV18 and J usage is TRBJ2-3; D is unclear. Germline V lookup: CDR1 KGHSH, CDR2 LQKENI. V dropped 4 bases and J dropped 2 bases, with 7 bases sitting between them. This CDR3 comprises 13 residues. Written as DNA, the CDR3 is TGTGCCAGCTCACGCACAGTCACAGATACGCAGTATTTT. Amino acid sequence: CASSRTVTDTQYF. Looking up the rest from reference TRBV18 and TRBJ2-3 gives the full variable domain: NAGVMQNPRHLVRRRGQEARLRCSPMKGHSHVYWYRQLPEEGLKFMVYLQKENIIDESGMPKERFSAEFPKEGPSILRIQQVVRGDSAAYFCASSRTVTDTQYFGPGTRLTVL.

V is TRBV2 and J is TRBJ1-4; D perhaps matches TRBD1 (6 bases). Germline values: CDR1 SNHLY, CDR2 FYNNEI. Trimming stripped 10 bases from V and 4 bases from J, with 13 bases between. The CDR3 is 13 residues long. For the CDR3, the DNA is TGTGCCACCCTGGGACACGGTAATGAAAAACTGTTTTTT. Amino acid sequence: CATLGHGNEKLFF.

In its sample, this clone was seen once. This chain uses TRBV6-5 with TRBJ2-5, with D uncertain. The CDR3 has 11 residues. Germline V CDR1 and CDR2: MNHEY, SVGAGI. Between the trimmed V and J ends, which lost 7 bases and 3 bases, there was a span of 6 bases. The DNA for the CDR3 is TGTGCCAGCAAGCCGGAAGAGACCCAGTACTTC. Translating it yields CASKPEETQYF.

This clone was seen just once. The chain joins TRBV19 to TRBJ1-1; D may be TRBD1 (5 bases). With 3 bases removed from V and 7 bases from J, the gap between germline ends came to 15 bases. This CDR3 has 14 residues. Germline V gives CDR1 LNHDA, CDR2 SQIVND (reference sequence). CDR3 loop: CASSIGQGTVEAFF. The CDR3 nucleotides read TGTGCCAGTAGTATCGGGCAGGGTACGGTTGAAGCTTTCTTT. The full variable domain, its missing parts supplied by reference TRBV19 and TRBJ1-1, is DGGITQSPKYLFRKEGQNVTLSCEQNLNHDAMYWYRQDPGQGLRLIYYSQIVNDFQKGDIAEGYSVSREKKESFPLTVTSAQKNPTAFYLCASSIGQGTVEAFFGQGTRLTVV.

The CDR3 here is CASSQAEGYGYTF. The DNA of the CDR3 is TGTGCCAGCAGCCAAGCGGAGGGTTATGGCTACACCTTC. V is TRBV3-1 (or the pseudogene TRBV3-2) and J is TRBJ1-2, with D unclear. Germline V lookup: CDR1 LGHDT, CDR2 YNNKEL (reference sequence). The CDR3 is made up of 13 amino acids. V was pared by 1 base and J by 5 bases, with 8 bases between.

This clone was counted between two and nine times. The chain is built from TRBV6-6 and TRBJ1-5, with D unresolved. CDR3 length equals 14 residues. V lost 2 bases and J 1 base, leaving 6 bases between the germline ends. Per the germline V gene, CDR1 is MNHNY and CDR2 is SVGAGI (reference sequence). The CDR3 spells CASSYTKSNQPQHF. The DNA for the CDR3 is TGTGCCAGCAGTTACACAAAGAGCAATCAGCCCCAGCATTTT.

The chain recombines TRBV11-2 with TRBJ1-1; D may be TRBD1 (6 bases). Germline V gene data show CDR1 as SGHAT and CDR2 as FQNNGV. V lost 5 bases to trimming and J lost 4 bases, with 11 bases between them. This CDR3 is 13 amino acids long. The CDR3 spells CASSPQGTTEAFF. CDR3 coding DNA: TGTGCCAGCAGCCCCCAGGGGACCACTGAAGCTTTCTTT.

The V call is TRBV19, the J call TRBJ1-3; D is undetermined. This CDR3 is 15 amino acids long. The germline gives CDR1 LNHDA, CDR2 SQIVND (reference sequence). V was trimmed by 3 bases and J by 2 bases, leaving 11 bases between them. CDR3 coding DNA: TGTGCCAGTAGTATGGAGTACACGACTGGAAACACCATATATTTT. This sequence encodes CASSMEYTTGNTIYF.

The rearrangement links TRBV2 to TRBJ2-7; tentative D call: TRBD2 (6 bases). The CDR3 runs to 14 residues. The germline V gene has CDR1 SNHLY and CDR2 FYNNEI. V was shortened by 5 bases and J by 3 bases, with 14 bases between the two germline ends. In DNA, the CDR3 is TGTGCCAGCAGTTACGGGACTGGTGGCTACGAGCAGTACTTC. It yields the protein CASSYGTGGYEQYF.

This clone was seen a handful of times. The chain carries TRBV6-5 and TRBJ2-5; possibly TRBD1 for D (6 bases). V was cut by 2 bases and J by 4 bases, with 11 bases left in between. Germline V gene data show CDR1 as MNHEY and CDR2 as SVGAGI. The length of the CDR3 is 14 residues. CDR3 DNA sequence: TGTGCCAGCAGTTACCTCAGGGGCGGAGAGACCCAGTACTTC. It yields the protein CASSYLRGGETQYF.

V and J are TRBV27 and TRBJ1-2; D gene uncertain. The V end was cut by 7 bases, the J end by 2 bases, with 14 bases between. Germline values: CDR1 MNHEY, CDR2 SMNVEV (reference sequence). CDR3 length: 14 residues. CDR3 sequence: CASKKFERNYGYTF. The CDR3, as DNA: TGTGCCAGCAAGAAATTCGAGCGAAACTATGGCTACACCTTC.

The rearrangement joins TRBV6-5 to TRBJ1-2, with TRBD1 matching 7 bases. The junction had 8 bases not matched to a gene; V was cut back by 0 bases and J by 4 bases. CDR1 is MNHEY, CDR2 SVGAGI, per germline. This CDR3 is built from 16 residues. The CDR3 protein is CASSYSQGGSLYGYTF. Written as DNA, the CDR3 is TGTGCCAGCAGTTACTCCCAAGGGGGCTCTCTCTATGGCTACACCTTC.

The V and J genes are TRBV24-1 and TRBJ1-1; D ambiguous. CDR1 KGHDR and CDR2 SFDVKD come from the germline V gene. With 3 bases removed from V and 10 bases from J, the gap between germline ends came to 8 bases. CDR3 length: 11 amino acids. The CDR3 spells CATSDQRRAFF. The CDR3, as DNA: TGTGCCACCAGTGATCAGCGACGAGCTTTCTTT.